Below are 28 T cell receptor beta chains sequenced from a single sample in a study of cytomegalovirus exposure and HLA in healthy donors. Sequenced by immunoSEQ multiplex PCR; TCRdb stores in-frame clones only, minus some. The sample contains around 150,000 clones, roughly nine tenths of which appear only once. Sequenced: PBMCs. These receptors were taken from a man younger than 30 in good health and CMV-seronegative.

The V gene is TRBV29-1, the J gene TRBJ2-7; D might be TRBD1 (5 bases). The CDR3 consists of 11 residues. Germline CDR1 reads SQVTM; CDR2 reads ANQGSEA. Trimming took 5 bases from V and 6 from J, leaving 11 bases between them. CDR3 protein: CSVSRDAEQYF. The CDR3 bases are TGCAGCGTTTCCAGGGATGCCGAGCAGTACTTC.

In its sample, this clone was seen a few times. V usage is TRBV7-6 and J usage is TRBJ2-7, with 11 bases identical to TRBD1. Germline CDR1 SGHVS, CDR2 FNYEAQ. J lost 2 bases, V lost 5 bases, and 5 bases had no gene match. This CDR3 is built from 15 residues. The CDR3 sequence: CASSLRTGGAYEQYF. DNA of the CDR3: TGTGCCAGCAGCCTAAGGACAGGGGGCGCCTACGAGCAGTACTTC.

This rearrangement joins TRBV6-5 to TRBJ2-5, with TRBD2 matching 11 bases. The CDR3 is made up of 15 amino acids. After removal of 8 bases from V and 4 bases from J, the junction contained 9 bases not matched to a gene. Germline values: CDR1 MNHEY, CDR2 SVGAGI. The DNA for the CDR3 is TGTGCCAGCCATAGCGGGAGGGCCTTGGGAGAGACCCAGTACTTC. It encodes CASHSGRALGETQYF.

The chain couples TRBV7-6 to TRBJ2-7; D is possibly TRBD1 (6 bases). The germline V gene has CDR1 SGHVS and CDR2 FNYEAQ. The CDR3 consists of 14 residues. Trimming pared 2 bases from V and 2 bases from J, leaving 10 bases between. The CDR3 nucleotides read TGTGCCAGCAGCTTAAACAGGGCAGCCTACGAGCAGTACTTC. Translation gives CASSLNRAAYEQYF.

The J gene is TRBJ1-2, the V gene TRBV7-9; 7 bases are shared with TRBD1. The V gene's germline CDR1 is SEHNR and CDR2 FQNEAQ (reference sequence). The V gene end was trimmed by 5 bases and the J gene end by 2 bases; junction bases not matched to a gene: 5. CDR3 length: 14 amino acids. The CDR3: CASSIPTGNYGYTF. As DNA, the CDR3 is TGTGCCAGCAGCATACCGACAGGGAACTATGGCTACACCTTC.

This clone was seen a single time. The rearrangement links TRBV10-2 to TRBJ1-4, with 7 bases fitting TRBD1. The germline gives CDR1 WSHSY, CDR2 SAAADI. The ends lost 6 bases at V and 8 bases at J; junction bases unmatched: 6. CDR3 length: 13 amino acids. The CDR3 reads CASRGDSWEKLFF. The DNA of the CDR3 is TGCGCCAGCAGGGGGGACAGTTGGGAAAAACTGTTTTTT.

The chain couples TRBV27 to TRBJ2-6; the match to TRBD1 covers 7 bases. V shed 7 bases and J 0 bases; nucleotides not matched to a gene: 9. CDR1 MNHEY and CDR2 SMNVEV come from the germline V gene (reference sequence). The length of the CDR3 is 17 residues. The CDR3 DNA follows: TGTGCCAGCAAAGCAGGGGGTATCATCTCTGGGGCCAACGTCCTGACTTTC. Translation gives CASKAGGIISGANVLTF.

The chain recombines TRBV5-1 with TRBJ2-1; 15 bases match TRBD2. Germline V lookup: CDR1 SGHRS, CDR2 YFSETQ. The CDR3 spans 16 residues. V lost 0 bases and J lost 7; bases outside the gene matches: 2. In DNA, the CDR3 is TGCGCCAGCAGCTTGGGCGGGACTAGCGGGAGGAATGAGCAGTTCTTC. It codes for CASSLGGTSGRNEQFF.

The genes are TRBV12-2 and TRBJ1-2; the table gives TRBD1 as D, unverified against the DNA. TRBV12-2 is a pseudogene segment. This CDR3 comprises 17 residues. In DNA, the CDR3 is TGTGCAAGTCGCTTCGAAGGACGTCAGGGGGCGATCTATGGCTACACCTTC. Protein product: CASRFEGRQGAIYGYTF.

This clone was observed a few times. This rearrangement joins TRBV7-9 to TRBJ2-4; 8 nucleotides agree with TRBD1. The CDR3 sequence is 16 residues long. After removal of 1 base from V and 4 bases from J, the junction contained 6 bases not matched to a gene. CDR1 and CDR2 from the germline V gene are SEHNR and FQNEAQ (reference sequence). The CDR3 sequence: CASSLEATGVKNIQYF. Written as DNA, the CDR3 is TGTGCCAGCAGCTTAGAGGCGACAGGGGTAAAAAACATTCAGTACTTC.

V usage is TRBV18 and J usage is TRBJ2-7; 7 bases are shared with TRBD1. J gave up 3 bases and V 2 bases, and 7 bases lay outside the gene matches. The germline gives CDR1 KGHSH, CDR2 LQKENI. The length of the CDR3 is 15 residues. The DNA of the CDR3 is TGTGCCAGCTCACCAATTGACAGGGCGGGCTACGAGCAGTACTTC. This gives the protein CASSPIDRAGYEQYF. Variable domain in full (rest from reference TRBV18 and TRBJ2-7): NAGVMQNPRHLVRRRGQEARLRCSPMKGHSHVYWYRQLPEEGLKFMVYLQKENIIDESGMPKERFSAEFPKEGPSILRIQQVVRGDSAAYFCASSPIDRAGYEQYFGPGTRLTVT.

This clone was seen only once. The chain uses TRBV18 and TRBJ1-2; the D gene is possibly TRBD1 (6 bases). This CDR3 has 14 residues. Per germline, CDR1 KGHSH and CDR2 LQKENI. The ends were cut back, 6 bases at V and 6 bases at J, with 17 bases in the middle. Written as DNA, the CDR3 is TGTGCCAGCTCCCCCTCCGGGACATCGAATGGCTACACCTTC. It yields the protein CASSPSGTSNGYTF.

This chain connects TRBV4-2 to TRBJ1-2; the D is unclear. Per germline, CDR1 LGHNA and CDR2 YNFKEQ. The CDR3 contains 19 residues. The V end was cut by 3 bases, the J end by 0 bases, with 23 bases between. CDR3 region: CASSHAPLEGARSNYGYTF. The CDR3 coding sequence is TGTGCCAGCAGCCACGCCCCCCTCGAGGGTGCCCGTTCTAACTATGGCTACACCTTC.

The rearrangement uses TRBV9 and TRBJ1-1; tentative D call: TRBD1 (5 bases). Germline V gene sequence: CDR1 SGDLS, CDR2 YYNGEE. V was clipped by 5 bases and J by 3 bases, with 20 bases between them. This CDR3 spans 16 amino acids. In DNA form, the CDR3 reads TGTGCCAGCAGAGAACAACGGGGGATAGCGGACACTGAAGCTTTCTTT. Its translation is CASREQRGIADTEAFF.

This clone was detected a few times. The same CDR3 can be traced to other DNA sequences in this sample. The rearrangement links TRBV7-7 to TRBJ2-1; 14 bases are a match to TRBD2. Looked up from germline, CDR1 is SSHAT and CDR2 is FNYEAQ (reference sequence). V lost 0 bases and J lost 10; bases outside the gene matches: 17. The CDR3 covers 20 residues. For the CDR3, the DNA is TGTGCCAGCAGCTTAGCGCCTCGACTAGCGGGAGGGGGGAGCGATGTGGAGCAGTTCTTC. It codes for CASSLAPRLAGGGSDVEQFF.

A single count supports this clone. The gene calls are TRBV7-2 and TRBJ2-2; D is possibly TRBD1 (5 bases). The CDR3 extends over 16 amino acids. The germline V and J ends were trimmed by 6 bases and 4 bases, with 18 bases remaining between them. Germline V gene data show CDR1 as SGHTA and CDR2 as FQGNSA. CDR3 loop: CASSSYTGISTGELFF. The DNA of the CDR3 is TGTGCCAGCAGTTCTTATACAGGAATATCCACCGGGGAGCTGTTTTTT.

CDR3 sequence reads: CAISESQQFGTEAFF. Written as DNA, the CDR3 is TGTGCCATCAGTGAGTCTCAACAGTTCGGCACTGAAGCTTTCTTT. V gene TRBV10-3 combines with J gene TRBJ1-1; D is ambiguous. The CDR3 sequence is 15 residues long. Looked up from germline, CDR1 is ENHRY and CDR2 is SYGVKD. Trimming left V 0 bases short and J 4 bases short, with 12 bases between.

The chain recombines TRBV5-4 with TRBJ1-2; tentatively, D is TRBD1 (6 bases). Germline CDR1 and CDR2: SGHNT and YYREEE (reference sequence). The V gene lost 3 bases and the J gene lost 5 bases, with 8 bases spanning the gap. The CDR3 contains 12 residues. The CDR3 sequence: CASSSDRYGYTF. The CDR3 DNA reads as TGTGCCAGCAGCTCGGACAGATATGGCTACACCTTC.

V usage is TRBV2 and J usage is TRBJ2-3; 8 nucleotides line up with TRBD2. Germline V lookup: CDR1 SNHLY, CDR2 FYNNEI. The CDR3 is 19 residues long. J lost 0 bases, V lost 5 bases, and 16 bases had no gene match. The CDR3 sequence: CASSHPDGGVPTSTDTQYF. CDR3 sequence (DNA): TGTGCCAGCAGTCACCCCGACGGGGGGGTTCCTACTAGCACAGATACGCAGTATTTT. The whole variable domain, filled in from reference TRBV2 and TRBJ2-3, reads EPEVTQTPSHQVTQMGQEVILRCVPISNHLYFYWYRQILGQKVEFLVSFYNNEISEKSEIFDDQFSVERPDGSNFTLKIRSTKLEDSAMYFCASSHPDGGVPTSTDTQYFGPGTRLTVL.

The chain uses TRBV5-1 and TRBJ2-3, with a possible D match to TRBD2 (6 bases). The CDR3 spans 14 residues. Germline V gives CDR1 SGHRS, CDR2 YFSETQ. Trimming stripped 3 bases from V and 4 bases from J, with 12 bases between. The CDR3, as DNA: TGCGCCAGCAGCTGGCGGGGTAGAGCAGATACGCAGTATTTT. It codes for CASSWRGRADTQYF.

This chain links TRBV4-3 with TRBJ2-2, with D unclear. CDR1 is LGHNA and CDR2 is YSLEER in the germline V gene. The V and J ends lost 0 bases and 3 bases respectively, with 11 bases between them. This CDR3 has 16 amino acids. The CDR3 protein is CASSQDTQSYTGELFF. In DNA form, the CDR3 reads TGCGCCAGCAGCCAAGATACCCAGTCTTACACCGGGGAGCTGTTTTTT.

The CDR3 reads CASQFTIAGTYNEQFF. CDR3 nucleotide sequence: TGTGCCAGTCAGTTTACTATAGCGGGTACCTACAATGAGCAGTTCTTC. J is TRBJ2-1 and V is TRBV2; TRBD2 matches at 7 bases. V trimming: 9 bases; J trimming: 2 bases; junction bases outside the gene matches: 13. Germline V gene sequence: CDR1 SNHLY, CDR2 FYNNEI. CDR3 length: 16 residues.

This clone was detected only once. As DNA, the CDR3 is TGCGCCAGCAGCCCCGAGGGTAATTCACCCCTCCACTTT. The encoded protein is CASSPEGNSPLHF. The chain uses TRBV5-1 and TRBJ1-6, with D unresolved. The CDR3 has 13 amino acids. V was cut by 4 bases and J by 6 bases, with 8 bases left in between. The germline CDR1 and CDR2 sequences are SGHRS and YFSETQ.

The chain combines TRBV7-2 with TRBJ2-1, with 7 bases fitting TRBD2. With 2 bases clipped from V and 0 bases from J, the junction kept 4 bases outside the gene matches. Germline-derived CDR1 and CDR2 are SGHTA and FQGNSA. This CDR3 has 16 amino acids. CDR3 DNA: TGTGCCAGCAGCTTAAGTCTAGCGGCCTCCTACAATGAGCAGTTCTTC. The encoded protein is CASSLSLAASYNEQFF. Based on the CDR3 plus reference TRBV7-2 and TRBJ2-1, the full variable domain is GAGVSQSPSNKVTEKGKDVELRCDPISGHTALYWYRQSLGQGLEFLIYFQGNSAPDKSGLPSDRFSAERTGGSVSTLTIQRTQQEDSAVYLCASSLSLAASYNEQFFGPGTRLTVL.

The chain joins TRBV5-1 to TRBJ2-7; D remains ambiguous. This CDR3 spans 16 amino acids. Per the germline V gene, CDR1 is SGHRS and CDR2 is YFSETQ. V was shortened by 1 base and J by 4 bases, with 18 bases between the two germline ends. DNA of the CDR3: TGCGCCAGCAGCTTGCAGGCTGACATACCCCCGTACGAGCAGTACTTC. It codes for CASSLQADIPPYEQYF. Supplemented by reference TRBV5-1 and TRBJ2-7, the full variable domain reads KAGVTQTPRYLIKTRGQQVTLSCSPISGHRSVSWYQQTPGQGLQFLFEYFSETQRNKGNFPGRFSGRQFSNSRSEMNVSTLELGDSALYLCASSLQADIPPYEQYFGPGTRLTVT.

CDR3 protein: CASRAGNSNQPQHF. The CDR3 DNA reads TGTGCCAGCAGGGCGGGGAACAGCAATCAGCCCCAGCATTTT. The chain employs TRBV6-1 and TRBJ1-5; D gene uncertain. Looked up from germline, CDR1 is MNHNS and CDR2 is SASEGT. Between the trimmed V and J ends, which lost 6 bases and 1 base, there was a span of 10 bases. The CDR3 is 14 residues long.

CDR3 sequence (DNA): TGTGCCAGCAGCTTAGATATCACAGATACGCAGTATTTT. It codes for CASSLDITDTQYF. This chain connects TRBV7-9 to TRBJ2-3; no firm D call. Trimming stripped 1 base from V and 2 bases from J, with 4 bases between. CDR1 and CDR2 (germline): SEHNR, FQNEAQ (reference sequence). The CDR3 runs 13 residues.

The rearrangement links TRBV7-2 to TRBJ2-1; a possible D gene is TRBD2 (5 bases). This CDR3 region has 15 residues. Per germline, CDR1 SGHTA and CDR2 FQGNSA. V lost 1 base, J lost 2 bases, and 9 bases lay in between. The CDR3, as DNA: TGTGCCAGCAGCTTAGTGGCGGGTACCTACAATGAGCAGTTCTTC. Protein product: CASSLVAGTYNEQFF.